One and the same sample provided the 10 T cell receptor beta chains below, sequenced in a study of T cells after yellow fever vaccination. Each CDR3 protein gets one entry after TCRdb re-called the 5' RACE reads with MiXCR. The table has roughly 310,000 distinct CDR3 sequences, 7.5% to 9% seen once. Sequencing was performed on PBMCs, taken on the day of the first yellow fever vaccination. These receptors were obtained from a man aged 18 to 29 who received the YFV17D yellow fever vaccine.

This clonotype was seen a handful of times. The J gene is TRBJ2-7, the V gene TRBV4-2; 11 nucleotides line up with TRBD2. The CDR3 totals 18 residues. V lost 4 bases, J lost 1 base, and 12 bases stayed unmatched. Looked up from germline, CDR1 is LGHNA and CDR2 is YNFKEQ. The DNA for the CDR3 is TGTGCCAGCAGCCCCCCCGGGGGAACTAGCGGGGGTTCCTACGAGCAGTACTTC. It is translated as CASSPPGGTSGGSYEQYF.

This clonotype was detected only a few times. The CDR3 region is CASSPSHNYGYTF. The CDR3 DNA follows: TGTGCCAGCAGCCCGTCACACAACTATGGCTACACCTTC. The chain recombines TRBV3-1 with TRBJ1-2; no clear D gene. V was clipped by 4 bases and J by 2 bases, with 8 bases between them. This CDR3 spans 13 amino acids. The germline CDR1 and CDR2 sequences are LGHDT and YNNKEL (reference sequence).

This chain uses TRBV18 with TRBJ2-3; D possibly corresponds to TRBD2 (6 bases). V was cut by 3 bases and J by 0 bases, with 10 bases left in between. CDR3 length: 15 residues. Per the germline V gene, CDR1 is KGHSH and CDR2 is LQKENI. CDR3 in DNA: TGTGCCAGCTCACCGCTAGCGCAAAGCACAGATACGCAGTATTTT. Protein product: CASSPLAQSTDTQYF.

This clonotype was observed a handful of times. The chain employs TRBV6-5 and TRBJ2-3; the D is unclear. Deletions cut 0 bases from V and 1 base from J, with 14 bases between. There are 17 residues in the CDR3. Germline V lookup: CDR1 MNHEY, CDR2 SVGAGI. The CDR3 region is CASSYSNYAARTDTQYF. CDR3 nucleotides: TGTGCCAGCAGTTACTCGAATTACGCGGCCCGCACAGATACGCAGTATTTT.

This clonotype was picked up a small number of times. V is TRBV12-3 or TRBV12-4 and J is TRBJ2-7; 9 bases line up with TRBD1. V was pared by 5 bases and J by 4 bases, with 3 bases of the junction left unmatched. The CDR3 sequence is 13 residues long. DNA of the CDR3: TGTGCCAGCAGTAACAGGGGGCTATACGAGCAGTACTTC. Encoded protein: CASSNRGLYEQYF.

This clonotype was counted a single time. Sequence at one end of the junction differs from germline and may be a read error. The J gene is TRBJ2-7, the V gene TRBV6-2 or TRBV6-3; 8 positions agree with TRBD1. Germline lookup yields CDR1 MNHEY and CDR2 SVGEGT. This CDR3 is built from 18 residues. The CDR3 coding sequence is TGTGCCAGCAGTCCCTTATCCGTCGACAGGGGATACGATGGCGAGCAGTGCTTC. Its protein is CASSPLSVDRGYDGEQCF.

This chain connects TRBV7-8 to TRBJ1-1; the D is unclear. Trimming pared 5 bases from V and 6 bases from J, leaving 13 bases between. Germline CDR1 SGHVS, CDR2 FQNEAQ. The CDR3 is made up of 13 amino acids. The CDR3 reads CASSLYQHAEAFF. The CDR3 nucleotides are TGTGCCAGCAGCCTTTACCAGCACGCTGAAGCTTTCTTT. The complete variable domain, with remaining parts taken from reference TRBV7-8 and TRBJ1-1, reads GAGVSQSPRYKVAKRGQDVALRCDPISGHVSLFWYQQALGQGPEFLTYFQNEAQLDKSGLPSDRFFAERPEGSVSTLKIQRTQQEDSAVYLCASSLYQHAEAFFGQGTRLTVV.

The rearrangement links TRBV7-2 to TRBJ1-1; maybe TRBD1 (5 bases). Per germline, CDR1 SGHTA and CDR2 FQGNSA. This CDR3 comprises 16 residues. Trimming cost V 1 base and J 1 base, with 13 bases left between them. The CDR3 loop is CASSLVGTVANTEAFF. CDR3 in DNA: TGTGCCAGCAGCTTAGTAGGGACCGTCGCGAACACTGAAGCTTTCTTT.

The rearrangement uses TRBV20-1 and TRBJ2-3; possible D gene TRBD2, 5 bases. Per germline, CDR1 DFQATT and CDR2 SNEGSKA (reference sequence). This CDR3 region has 13 residues. Trimming pared 1 base from V and 3 bases from J, leaving 8 bases between. The CDR3 protein is CSARVPGTDTQYF. The CDR3 DNA is TGCAGTGCTAGAGTTCCGGGGACAGATACGCAGTATTTT.

The chain uses TRBV5-1 and TRBJ2-3; D is perhaps TRBD1 or TRBD2 (5 bases each). Looked up from germline, CDR1 is SGHRS and CDR2 is YFSETQ. Trimming left V 6 bases short and J 1 base short, with 12 bases between. The CDR3 consists of 14 residues. For the CDR3, the DNA is TGCGCCAGCACCGTGGGGGATGGCACAGATACGCAGTATTTT. Translated, it gives CASTVGDGTDTQYF.